The 15 T cell receptor beta chains reported below all come from one sample, sequenced in a study of radiation and T cells in renal cell carcinoma. Time point of the sample: baseline pretreatment blood. Regarding treatment: 15 Gy SBRT to primary tumor, nephrectomy 4 weeks later. The repertoire was sequenced with immunoSEQ multiplex PCR; TCRdb's copy has only in-frame clones and lacks some. The table lists roughly 120,000 clones, roughly 85% of them singletons. The material was blood, obtained from a patient whose treatment included radiotherapy and nephrectomy. These receptors all come from a woman aged 60 to 75 with renal cell carcinoma.

V gene TRBV19 combines with J gene TRBJ2-3, with TRBD1 identical over 10 bases. The germline V gene has CDR1 LNHDA and CDR2 SQIVND (reference sequence). V dropped 7 bases and J dropped 4; count of bases not matched to a gene: 8. CDR3 length equals 15 residues. The CDR3 DNA reads as TGTGCCAGTACTCTGACAGGGGGCGCGGCAGATACGCAGTATTTT. Protein sequence: CASTLTGGAADTQYF.

A single count supports this clone. The rearrangement uses TRBV7-9 and TRBJ2-7; the match to TRBD1 covers 8 bases. Germline lookup yields CDR1 SEHNR and CDR2 FQNEAQ (reference sequence). The CDR3 contains 16 residues. J was trimmed by 0 bases and V by 5 bases; bases with no gene match: 9. The chain's CDR3 is CASSTPRDRSSYEQYF. For the CDR3, the DNA is TGTGCCAGCAGCACCCCCCGGGACAGGAGCTCCTACGAGCAGTACTTC. Together with reference TRBV7-9 and TRBJ2-7, the CDR3 gives the full variable domain: DTGVSQNPRHKITKRGQNVTFRCDPISEHNRLYWYRQTLGQGPEFLTYFQNEAQLEKSRLLSDRFSAERPKGSFSTLEIQRTEQGDSAMYLCASSTPRDRSSYEQYFGPGTRLTVT.

The chain carries TRBV2 and TRBJ2-2; weak D call: TRBD2 (5 bases). Per the germline V gene, CDR1 is SNHLY and CDR2 is FYNNEI. The CDR3 is made up of 15 amino acids. The V and J ends lost 4 bases and 1 base respectively, with 10 bases between them. The CDR3 spells CASSVFGGNTGELFF. The CDR3 nucleotides read TGTGCCAGCAGTGTTTTCGGAGGGAACACCGGGGAGCTGTTTTTT.

This clone came up a few times. CDR3 sequence: CATGTDYNEQFF. The CDR3 coding sequence is TGTGCCACCGGGACGGACTACAATGAGCAGTTCTTC. The V and J genes are TRBV2 and TRBJ2-1; the D call may be TRBD1 or TRBD2 (5 bases each). The CDR3 is 12 amino acids. Germline V gene sequence: CDR1 SNHLY, CDR2 FYNNEI. Trimming removed 10 bases from V and 3 bases from J, with 10 bases in between. Full variable domain (outside the CDR3, taken from reference TRBV2 and TRBJ2-1): EPEVTQTPSHQVTQMGQEVILRCVPISNHLYFYWYRQILGQKVEFLVSFYNNEISEKSEIFDDQFSVERPDGSNFTLKIRSTKLEDSAMYFCATGTDYNEQFFGPGTRLTVL.

The CDR3 spells CASSLTGGARADTQYF. The CDR3 DNA sequence: TGTGCCAGCAGCTTGACGGGGGGGGCGCGGGCAGATACGCAGTATTTT. This rearrangement joins TRBV5-4 to TRBJ2-3, with 8 bases identical to TRBD2. The V gene end was trimmed by 1 base and the J gene end by 4 bases; junction bases not matched to a gene: 8. The CDR3 has 16 residues. Germline values: CDR1 SGHNT, CDR2 YYREEE (reference sequence).

The chain carries TRBV19 and TRBJ1-4; D is unclear. The CDR3 length is 14 residues. Trimming pared 1 base from V and 8 bases from J, leaving 11 bases between. Germline assignment: CDR1 LNHDA and CDR2 SQIVND (reference sequence). In DNA form, the CDR3 reads TGTGCCAGTAGTATAGCCTCAACGAGCGAAAAACTGTTTTTT. The encoded protein is CASSIASTSEKLFF.

The chain recombines TRBV15 with TRBJ1-2; D uncertain. Germline CDR1 and CDR2: LNHNV and YYDKDF (reference sequence). V lost 1 base and J 8 bases, leaving 14 bases between the germline ends. The CDR3 has 14 amino acids. The CDR3 nucleotides are TGTGCCACCAGCAGAGGGGAGCCCCTGGGGGGCTACACCTTC. Protein product: CATSRGEPLGGYTF.

The rearrangement joins TRBV7-9 to TRBJ1-1; no firm D call. The CDR3 contains 14 residues. Trimming pared 4 bases from V and 1 base from J, leaving 10 bases between. Germline CDR1 SEHNR, CDR2 FQNEAQ (reference sequence). CDR3 bases: TGTGCCAGCAGCTCCCCCCGGGAGAACACTGAAGCTTTCTTT. Its protein product is CASSSPRENTEAFF.

The gene calls are TRBV6-5 and TRBJ2-7; tentative D call: TRBD2 (6 bases). The CDR3 extends over 15 amino acids. Germline CDR1 reads MNHEY; CDR2 reads SVGAGI. V was shortened by 0 bases and J by 5 bases, with 14 bases between the two germline ends. The CDR3 DNA reads TGTGCCAGCAGTTACTCGTTCGGGGGACTGAACGAGCAGTACTTC. Translating it yields CASSYSFGGLNEQYF.

The chain couples TRBV5-6 to TRBJ2-5; 11 nucleotides agree with TRBD1. Trimming at V came to 4 bases and at J to 7 bases, leaving 6 bases not matched to a gene. Looked up from germline, CDR1 is SGHDT and CDR2 is YYEEEE. The CDR3 covers 14 residues. The CDR3 nucleotides are TGTGCCAGCAGCGTGGACAGGGGGCTCGGGACCCAGTACTTC. This sequence encodes CASSVDRGLGTQYF.

The chain recombines TRBV6-1 with TRBJ2-2, with 11 bases aligning to TRBD2. With V trimmed by 7 bases and J by 7 bases, 8 bases remained unmatched. Germline CDR1 reads MNHNS; CDR2 reads SASEGT. The CDR3 spans 15 residues. DNA for the CDR3: TGTGCCAGCATAAAACCTGGGACTAGCGGCGGGGAGCTGTTTTTT. Its protein product is CASIKPGTSGGELFF.

This clone is a singleton in its sample. The V call is TRBV19, the J call TRBJ2-7; D may be TRBD1 or TRBD2 (6 bases each). This CDR3 region has 13 residues. V was clipped by 9 bases and J by 1 base, with 13 bases between them. From germline, CDR1 is LNHDA and CDR2 SQIVND (reference sequence). CDR3 sequence reads: CASASGASYEQYF. The DNA for the CDR3 is TGTGCCAGCGCTTCGGGGGCGTCCTACGAGCAGTACTTC. Filled out from reference TRBV19 and TRBJ2-7, the complete variable domain reads DGGITQSPKYLFRKEGQNVTLSCEQNLNHDAMYWYRQDPGQGLRLIYYSQIVNDFQKGDIAEGYSVSREKKESFPLTVTSAQKNPTAFYLCASASGASYEQYFGPGTRLTVT.

The chain employs TRBV5-1 and TRBJ2-3, with TRBD2 matching over 7 bases. This CDR3 region has 14 residues. Germline V CDR1 and CDR2: SGHRS, YFSETQ. V was clipped by 4 bases and J by 0 bases; unmatched bases: 2. CDR3 DNA: TGCGCCAGCAGCACCGGGGGGAGCACAGATACGCAGTATTTT. Its protein is CASSTGGSTDTQYF.

The chain is built from TRBV13 and TRBJ1-3, with D unresolved. The CDR3 runs 16 residues. Germline V gene lookup returns CDR1 PRHDT and CDR2 FYEKMQ (reference sequence). V lost 5 bases and J lost 4, with 18 bases in between. The CDR3 protein is CASSPPRRSGGNTIYF. CDR3 in DNA: TGTGCCAGCAGCCCACCCCGACGGTCGGGGGGAAACACCATATATTTT.

The V gene is TRBV6-5, the J gene TRBJ1-1; 7 bases line up with TRBD1. The germline V gene has CDR1 MNHEY and CDR2 SVGAGI. V was pared by 6 bases and J by 2 bases, with 6 bases of the junction left unmatched. The length of the CDR3 is 14 residues. CDR3 sequence reads: CASRRGTVNTEAFF. DNA of the CDR3: TGTGCCAGCAGGAGAGGGACAGTTAACACTGAAGCTTTCTTT.